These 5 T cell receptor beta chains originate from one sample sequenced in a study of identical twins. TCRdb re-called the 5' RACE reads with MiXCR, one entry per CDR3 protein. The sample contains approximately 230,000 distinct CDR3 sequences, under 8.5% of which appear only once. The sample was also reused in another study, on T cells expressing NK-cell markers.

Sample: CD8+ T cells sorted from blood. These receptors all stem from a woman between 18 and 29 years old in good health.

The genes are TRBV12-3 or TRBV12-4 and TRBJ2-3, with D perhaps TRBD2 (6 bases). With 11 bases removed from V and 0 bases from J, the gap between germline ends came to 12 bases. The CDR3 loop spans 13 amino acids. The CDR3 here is CAFGGLSTDTQYF. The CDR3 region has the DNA TGTGCCTTTGGGGGGTTGAGCACAGATACGCAGTATTTT.

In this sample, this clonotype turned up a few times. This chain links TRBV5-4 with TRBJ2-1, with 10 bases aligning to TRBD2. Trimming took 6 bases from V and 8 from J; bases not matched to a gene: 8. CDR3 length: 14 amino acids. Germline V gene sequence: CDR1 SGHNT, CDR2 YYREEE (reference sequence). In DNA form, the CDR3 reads TGTGCCAGCACGCTAGCGGGGGTAAGGGATGAGCAGTTCTTC. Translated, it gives CASTLAGVRDEQFF.

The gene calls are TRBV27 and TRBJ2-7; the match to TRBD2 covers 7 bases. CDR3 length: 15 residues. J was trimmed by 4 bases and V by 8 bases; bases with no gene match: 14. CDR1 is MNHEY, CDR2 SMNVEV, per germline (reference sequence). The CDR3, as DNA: TGTGCCAGCGCAACGCGGGCTAGCGGATTATACGAGCAGTACTTC. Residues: CASATRASGLYEQYF.

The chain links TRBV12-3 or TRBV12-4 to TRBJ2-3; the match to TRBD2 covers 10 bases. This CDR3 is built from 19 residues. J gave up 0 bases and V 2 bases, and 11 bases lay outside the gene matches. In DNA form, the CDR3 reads TGTGCCAGCAGTTTAATCGGAGTAGCGGGGGGCCCAAGCACAGATACGCAGTATTTT. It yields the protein CASSLIGVAGGPSTDTQYF.

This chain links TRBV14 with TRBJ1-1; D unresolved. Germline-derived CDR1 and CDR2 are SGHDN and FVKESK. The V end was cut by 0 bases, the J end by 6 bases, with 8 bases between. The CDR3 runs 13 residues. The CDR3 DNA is TGTGCCAGCAGCCAAGAGGCGTATCCTGAAGCTTTCTTT. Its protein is CASSQEAYPEAFF.